These 11 T cell receptor beta chains were sequenced from one sample in a study of T cell repertoires in cytomegalovirus infection. MiXCR, run by TCRdb on the reads, gives a single entry per CDR3 protein. Among about 190,000 distinct CDR3 sequences listed, 28% were seen once. Sequencing was carried out using PBMCs. The receptors stem from a human donor in good health (CMV status not recorded). Some clones in this sample may be carry-over from other donors' samples.

This clonotype occurred a few times. Written as DNA, the CDR3 is TGTGCCAGCAGTCCCCTGGGGGGCGAAATGTTTTTT. Its protein is CASSPLGGEMFF. The rearrangement uses TRBV12-3 or TRBV12-4 and TRBJ1-4; maybe TRBD1 (6 bases). The CDR3 covers 12 residues. The germline V and J ends were trimmed by 5 bases and 15 bases, with 16 bases remaining between them.

The genes are TRBV7-2 and TRBJ2-7; D might be TRBD2 (6 bases). CDR3 size: 15 residues. Trimming removed 5 bases from V and 2 bases from J, with 16 bases in between. The germline V gene has CDR1 SGHTA and CDR2 FQGNSA. The CDR3 DNA reads as TGTGCCAGCAGCCCCGTGGGGGGAGACGCCTACGAGCAGTACTTC. Translation: CASSPVGGDAYEQYF.

This rearrangement joins TRBV7-8 to TRBJ1-4, with D tentatively TRBD1 (6 bases). The V end lost 4 bases, the J end lost 6 bases, and 15 bases lay between the germline ends. Germline assignment: CDR1 SGHVS and CDR2 FQNEAQ. The CDR3 has 15 residues. CDR3 bases: TGTGCCAGCAGCTCCTATGGAGGGGGAGATGAAAAACTGTTTTTT. It encodes CASSSYGGGDEKLFF.

J is TRBJ2-3 and V is TRBV29-1; D call uncertain. The CDR3 sequence is 11 residues long. The V end lost 4 bases, the J end lost 1 base, and 3 bases lay between the germline ends. Germline V gene lookup returns CDR1 SQVTM and CDR2 ANQGSEA. CDR3 region: CSVAGTDTQYF. As DNA, the CDR3 is TGCAGCGTTGCAGGCACAGATACGCAGTATTTT.

This clonotype was observed a handful of times. The chain carries TRBV4-3 and TRBJ2-7; TRBD2 matches at 11 bases. CDR1 is LGHNA and CDR2 is YSLEER in the germline V gene. J lost 3 bases, V lost 3 bases, and 4 bases had no gene match. This CDR3 has 15 residues. The CDR3 DNA reads TGCGCCAGCAGCCAGGGTAGCGGGGGGGGCTACGAGCAGTACTTC. Translating gives CASSQGSGGGYEQYF.

The V call is TRBV6-5, the J call TRBJ2-1; 9 bases fit TRBD1. There are 15 residues in the CDR3. Trimming took 2 bases from V and 8 from J; bases not matched to a gene: 7. Germline loops: CDR1 MNHEY, CDR2 SVGAGI. The CDR3 bases are TGTGCCAGCAGTTACCGGGACAGGGCGGTCGATGAGCAGTTCTTC. Translated: CASSYRDRAVDEQFF.

This clonotype was picked up a small number of times. CDR3 nucleotides: TGTGCCAGCACCCAACTAGCGGGGGGGCAAGAGACCCAGTACTTC. Its translation is CASTQLAGGQETQYF. This chain uses TRBV6-1 with TRBJ2-5, with TRBD2 matching over 13 bases. CDR1 is MNHNS, CDR2 SASEGT, per germline. J gave up 2 bases and V 7 bases, and 4 bases lay outside the gene matches. The CDR3 covers 15 residues.

This clonotype showed up just a few times. J is TRBJ1-5 and V is TRBV6-2 or TRBV6-3; D may be TRBD1 (6 bases). The CDR3 has 13 residues. V was trimmed by 2 bases and J by 7 bases, leaving 9 bases between them. Germline V gene sequence: CDR1 MNHEY, CDR2 SVGEGT. The chain's CDR3 is CASSYRGQQPQHF. DNA for the CDR3: TGTGCCAGCAGTTACCGGGGGCAGCAGCCCCAGCATTTT.

As for this clonotype: The junction departs from the called germline gene at one end, perhaps through a read error. V usage is TRBV7-6 and J usage is TRBJ2-3; weak D call: TRBD2 (6 bases). The CDR3 runs 15 residues. Per germline, CDR1 SGHVS and CDR2 FNYEAQ. In DNA form, the CDR3 reads TGTGCTAGCAGCCGTCTGGGAGGTGGCACAGATACGCAGTATTTT. It specifies CASSRLGGGTDTQYF.

The chain employs TRBV12-5 and TRBJ2-1; D unclear. Germline V gene sequence: CDR1 LGHNT, CDR2 FRNRAP. Trimming pared 8 bases from V and 7 bases from J, leaving 21 bases between. The length of the CDR3 is 15 residues. CDR3 bases: TGTGCTAGTTTAATGGCAGGTAGTCTAAGGAATGAGCAGTTCTTC. Its translation: CASLMAGSLRNEQFF.

This clonotype was seen only a few times. The CDR3, as DNA: TGTGCCAGCAGCCCTAGGACTAGCGGTAGGTCCTACGAGCAGTACTTC. As protein: CASSPRTSGRSYEQYF. The chain combines TRBV7-2 with TRBJ2-7, with 10 bases fitting TRBD2. J lost 1 base, V lost 5 bases, and 8 bases had no gene match. This CDR3 is 16 amino acids long. The germline V gene has CDR1 SGHTA and CDR2 FQGNSA.